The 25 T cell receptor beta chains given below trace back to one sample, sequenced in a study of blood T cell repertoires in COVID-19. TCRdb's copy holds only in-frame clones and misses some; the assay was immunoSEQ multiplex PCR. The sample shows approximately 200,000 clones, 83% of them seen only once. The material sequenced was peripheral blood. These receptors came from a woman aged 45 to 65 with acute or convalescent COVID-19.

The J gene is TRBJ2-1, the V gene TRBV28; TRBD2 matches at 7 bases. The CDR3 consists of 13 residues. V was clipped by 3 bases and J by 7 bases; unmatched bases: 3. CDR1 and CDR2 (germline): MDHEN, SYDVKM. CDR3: CASSLRERNEQFF. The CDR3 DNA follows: TGTGCCAGCAGTTTGCGGGAGCGGAATGAGCAGTTCTTC.

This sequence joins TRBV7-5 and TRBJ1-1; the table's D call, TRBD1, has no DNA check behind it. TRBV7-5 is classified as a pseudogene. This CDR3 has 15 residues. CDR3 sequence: CARSLSWPVNTEAFF. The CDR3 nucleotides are TGTGCCAGAAGCTTAAGTTGGCCCGTGAACACTGAAGCTTTCTTT.

The DNA for the CDR3 is TGCGCCAGCAGCCTGGGACTAGCGGGAGAGAATGAGCAGTTCTTC. This codes for CASSLGLAGENEQFF. The gene calls are TRBV4-1 and TRBJ2-1; TRBD2 aligns across 14 bases. The CDR3 sequence is 15 residues long. Germline assignment: CDR1 MGHRA and CDR2 YSYEKL. After removal of 4 bases from V and 7 bases from J, the junction contained 3 bases not matched to a gene.

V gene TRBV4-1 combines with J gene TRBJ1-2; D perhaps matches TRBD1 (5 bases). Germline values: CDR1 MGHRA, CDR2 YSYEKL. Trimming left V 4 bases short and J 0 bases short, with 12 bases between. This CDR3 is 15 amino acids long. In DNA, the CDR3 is TGCGCCAGCAGCCTGGGACTGTTAGCTAACTATGGCTACACCTTC. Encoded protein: CASSLGLLANYGYTF.

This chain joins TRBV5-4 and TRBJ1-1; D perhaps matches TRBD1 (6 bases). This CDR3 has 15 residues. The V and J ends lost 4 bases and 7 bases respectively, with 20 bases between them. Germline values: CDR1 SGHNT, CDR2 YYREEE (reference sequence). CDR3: CASSPTPQEGVEAFF. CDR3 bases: TGTGCCAGCAGCCCCACACCTCAAGAGGGGGTTGAAGCTTTCTTT. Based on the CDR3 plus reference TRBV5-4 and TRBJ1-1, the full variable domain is ETGVTQSPTHLIKTRGQQVTLRCSSQSGHNTVSWYQQALGQGPQFIFQYYREEENGRGNFPPRFSGLQFPNYSSELNVNALELDDSALYLCASSPTPQEGVEAFFGQGTRLTVV.

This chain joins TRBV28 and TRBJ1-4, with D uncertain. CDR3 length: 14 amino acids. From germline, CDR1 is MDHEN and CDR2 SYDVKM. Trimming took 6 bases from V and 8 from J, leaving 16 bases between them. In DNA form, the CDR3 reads TGTGCCAGCAGAGACCGGGCCGCGGGGGAAAAACTGTTTTTT. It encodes CASRDRAAGEKLFF.

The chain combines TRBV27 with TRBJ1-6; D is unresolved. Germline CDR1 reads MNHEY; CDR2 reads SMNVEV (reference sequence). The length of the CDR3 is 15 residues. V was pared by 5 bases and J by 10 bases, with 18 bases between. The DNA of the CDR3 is TGTGCCAGCAGTCCGCGGTACGTGCCTAAATCACCCCTCCACTTT. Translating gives CASSPRYVPKSPLHF.

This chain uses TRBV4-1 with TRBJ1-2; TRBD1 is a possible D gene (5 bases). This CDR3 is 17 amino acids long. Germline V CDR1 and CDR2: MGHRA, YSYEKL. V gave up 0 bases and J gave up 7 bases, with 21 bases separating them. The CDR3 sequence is CASSQDPLQGIAVGYTF. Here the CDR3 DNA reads TGCGCCAGCAGCCAAGATCCCCTCCAGGGAATTGCGGTTGGCTACACCTTC.

CDR3 protein: CASSQTGGSSTDTQYF. The DNA of the CDR3 is TGCGCCAGCAGCCAGACAGGGGGATCGAGCACAGATACGCAGTATTTT. The rearrangement uses TRBV5-1 and TRBJ2-3, with 9 bases fitting TRBD1. With 4 bases clipped from V and 0 bases from J, the junction kept 6 bases outside the gene matches. The CDR3 length is 16 residues. The germline gives CDR1 SGHRS, CDR2 YFSETQ.

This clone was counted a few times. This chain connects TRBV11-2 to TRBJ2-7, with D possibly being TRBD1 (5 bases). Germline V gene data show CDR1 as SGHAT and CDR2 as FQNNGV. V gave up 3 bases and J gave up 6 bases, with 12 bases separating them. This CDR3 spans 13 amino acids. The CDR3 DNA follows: TGTGCCAGCAGCTTGACAGATCTCCGCGAGCAGTACTTC. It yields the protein CASSLTDLREQYF.

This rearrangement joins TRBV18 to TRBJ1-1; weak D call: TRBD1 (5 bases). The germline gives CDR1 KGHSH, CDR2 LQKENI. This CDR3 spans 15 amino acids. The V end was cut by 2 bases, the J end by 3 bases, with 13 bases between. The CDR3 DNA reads TGTGCCAGCTCACCATGGTCGGGGGGGGACACTGAAGCTTTCTTT. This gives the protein CASSPWSGGDTEAFF.

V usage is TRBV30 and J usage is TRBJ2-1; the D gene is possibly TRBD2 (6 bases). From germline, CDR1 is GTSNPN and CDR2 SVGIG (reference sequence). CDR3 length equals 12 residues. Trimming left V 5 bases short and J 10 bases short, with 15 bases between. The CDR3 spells CAWRRDSGEQFF. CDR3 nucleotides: TGTGCCTGGCGACGGGACTCTGGGGAGCAGTTCTTC.

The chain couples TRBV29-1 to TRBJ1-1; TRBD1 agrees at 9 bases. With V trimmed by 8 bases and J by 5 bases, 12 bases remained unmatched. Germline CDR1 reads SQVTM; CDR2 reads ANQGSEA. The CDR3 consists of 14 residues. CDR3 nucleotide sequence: TGCAGCTCGAGTGTGGGACAGGGACGAACTGAAGCTTTCTTT. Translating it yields CSSSVGQGRTEAFF.

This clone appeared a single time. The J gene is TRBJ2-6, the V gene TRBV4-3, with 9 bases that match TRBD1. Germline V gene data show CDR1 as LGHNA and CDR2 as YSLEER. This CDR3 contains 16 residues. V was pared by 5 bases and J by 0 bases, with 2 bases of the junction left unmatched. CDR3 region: CASSGTGLSGANVLTF. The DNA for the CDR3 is TGCGCCAGCAGCGGGACAGGGCTCTCTGGGGCCAACGTCCTGACTTTC.

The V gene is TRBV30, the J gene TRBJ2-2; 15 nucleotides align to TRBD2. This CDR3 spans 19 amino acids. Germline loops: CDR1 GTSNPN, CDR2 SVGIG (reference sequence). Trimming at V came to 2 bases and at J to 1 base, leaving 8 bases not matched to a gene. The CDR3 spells CAWSKSGTSGRWNTGELFF. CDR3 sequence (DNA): TGTGCCTGGAGTAAGAGTGGGACTAGCGGGAGGTGGAACACCGGGGAGCTGTTTTTT.

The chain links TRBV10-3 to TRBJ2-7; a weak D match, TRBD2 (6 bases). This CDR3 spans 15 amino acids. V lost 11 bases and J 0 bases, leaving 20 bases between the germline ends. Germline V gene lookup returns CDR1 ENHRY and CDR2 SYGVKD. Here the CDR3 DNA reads TGTGCCGTTTCAGCGGGTTCCCGGAGCTCCTACGAGCAGTACTTC. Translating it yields CAVSAGSRSSYEQYF.

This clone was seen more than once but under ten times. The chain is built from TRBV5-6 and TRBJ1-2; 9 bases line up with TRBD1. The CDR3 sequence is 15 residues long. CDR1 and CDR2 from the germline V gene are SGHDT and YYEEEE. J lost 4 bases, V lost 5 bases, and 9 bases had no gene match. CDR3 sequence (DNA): TGTGCCAGCAGACGGGCCCCACAGGGGGCCTATGGCTACACCTTC. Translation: CASRRAPQGAYGYTF.

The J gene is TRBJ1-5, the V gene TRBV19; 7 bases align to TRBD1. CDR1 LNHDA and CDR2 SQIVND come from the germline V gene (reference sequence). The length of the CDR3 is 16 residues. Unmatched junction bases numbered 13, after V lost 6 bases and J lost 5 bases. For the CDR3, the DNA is TGTGCCAGTAGCCAACAACAGGGGAGGTTGGATCAGCCCCAGCATTTT. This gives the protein CASSQQQGRLDQPQHF.

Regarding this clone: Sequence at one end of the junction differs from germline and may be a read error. The CDR3 bases are TGTGCCAGCAGCCAATCGGATTATAATGGCAGGTTCTTT. Protein product: CASSQSDYNGRFF. V is TRBV16 and J is TRBJ1-4; no reliable D call. The CDR3 length is 13 residues. CDR1 and CDR2 (germline): KGHSY, FQNENV.

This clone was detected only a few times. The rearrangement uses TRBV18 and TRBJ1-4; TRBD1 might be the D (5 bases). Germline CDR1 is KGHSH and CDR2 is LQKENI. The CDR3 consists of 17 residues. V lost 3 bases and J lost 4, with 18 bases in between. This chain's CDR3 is CASSPMDNLYFNEKLFF. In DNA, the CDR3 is TGTGCCAGCTCACCCATGGACAATCTCTACTTTAATGAAAAACTGTTTTTT.

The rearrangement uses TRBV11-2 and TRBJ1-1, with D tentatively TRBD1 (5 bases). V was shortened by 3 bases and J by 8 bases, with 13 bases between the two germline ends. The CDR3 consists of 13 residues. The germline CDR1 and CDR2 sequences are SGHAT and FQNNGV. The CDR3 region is CASSFPSGGEAFF. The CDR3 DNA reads TGTGCCAGCAGCTTTCCCTCGGGGGGGGAAGCTTTCTTT.

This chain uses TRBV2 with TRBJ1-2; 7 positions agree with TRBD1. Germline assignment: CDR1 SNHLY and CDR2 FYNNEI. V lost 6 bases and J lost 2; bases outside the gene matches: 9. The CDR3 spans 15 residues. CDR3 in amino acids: CASSRRTGENYGYTF. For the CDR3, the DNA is TGTGCCAGCAGCAGGAGGACAGGAGAAAACTATGGCTACACCTTC.

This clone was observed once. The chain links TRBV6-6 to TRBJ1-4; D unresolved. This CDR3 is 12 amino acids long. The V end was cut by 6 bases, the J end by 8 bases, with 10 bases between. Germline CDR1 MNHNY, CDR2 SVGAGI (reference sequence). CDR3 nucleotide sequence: TGTGCCAGCAGCCCCCGGAGAGAAAAACTGTTTTTT. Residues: CASSPRREKLFF.

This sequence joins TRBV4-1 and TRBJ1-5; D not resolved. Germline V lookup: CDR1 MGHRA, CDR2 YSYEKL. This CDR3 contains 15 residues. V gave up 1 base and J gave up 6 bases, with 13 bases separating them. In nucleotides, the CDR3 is TGCGCCAGCAGCCAAGTCGTGGCGGGTGGTCAGCCCCAGCATTTT. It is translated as CASSQVVAGGQPQHF.

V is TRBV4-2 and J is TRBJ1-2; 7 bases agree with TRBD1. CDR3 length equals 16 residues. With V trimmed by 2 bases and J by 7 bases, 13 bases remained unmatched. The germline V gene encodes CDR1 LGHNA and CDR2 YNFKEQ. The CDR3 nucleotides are TGTGCCAGCAGCCAATGGGAAGGAGGGGGCGCCGGTGGCTACACCTTC. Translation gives CASSQWEGGGAGGYTF.